The clone carrying this T cell receptor (beta chain) showed up many times. What it recognizes is unknown. Quantitative 5'-RACE with molecular barcodes was used to make the TCR beta libraries. TCRdb analysed the 5' RACE reads with MiXCR anew, one entry per CDR3 protein. The sample has a few hundred thousand distinct CDR3 sequences, 15% to 20% seen once. These data come from a study of CD8 T cells in ankylosing spondylitis. Study observations and caveats: A TCR beta motif of eight or nine highly homologous variants seemed to mark ankylosing spondylitis blood. Earlier studies detected some motif variants in reactive arthritis synovial fluid and blood. It was reported that disease-linked clones were significantly enriched in matched ankylosing spondylitis synovial fluid.

This CDR3 contains 14 residues. Germline loops: CDR1 SGHTA, CDR2 FQGNSA. The trim removed 2 bases at V and 4 bases at J, leaving 2 bases unmatched. This sequence joins TRBV7-2 and TRBJ2-1, with 7 bases aligning to TRBD1. The sample comprised blood, either unsorted or a sorted T cell fraction (not recorded which). This receptor was identified in a male donor with ankylosing spondylitis or in good health (not recorded which). CDR3 in amino acids: CASSLRDSYNEQFF. In nucleotides, the CDR3 is TGTGCCAGCAGCTTAAGGGACAGTTACAATGAGCAGTTCTTC.